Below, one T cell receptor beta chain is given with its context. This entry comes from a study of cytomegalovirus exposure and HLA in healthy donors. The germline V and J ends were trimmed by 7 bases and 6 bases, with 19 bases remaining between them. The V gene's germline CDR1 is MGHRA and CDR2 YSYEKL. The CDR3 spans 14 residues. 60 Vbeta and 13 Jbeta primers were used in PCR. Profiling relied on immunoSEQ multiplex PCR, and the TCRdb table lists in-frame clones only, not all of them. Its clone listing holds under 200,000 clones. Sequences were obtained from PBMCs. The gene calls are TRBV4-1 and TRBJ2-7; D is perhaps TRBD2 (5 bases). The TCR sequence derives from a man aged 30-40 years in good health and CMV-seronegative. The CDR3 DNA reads TGCGCCAGCACCGCCTCGGGGAGCCTCTCCGAGCAGTACTTC. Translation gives CASTASGSLSEQYF.